This entry concerns a single T cell receptor beta chain. The record originates from a study of blood T cell repertoires in COVID-19. Whole-study context: PBMCs, B-cell-depleted T cells, or T cells were the source of the cDNA or gDNA that made up the material.

Some clones are missing from TCRdb's copy, which holds only in-frame ones; the method was immunoSEQ multiplex PCR. The sample shows about 270,000 clones, around 90% of them seen only once. This CDR3 region has 16 residues. Germline CDR1 is MNHNS and CDR2 is SASEGT. Trimming removed 2 bases from V and 2 bases from J, with 13 bases in between. This sequence joins TRBV6-1 and TRBJ1-5; D remains ambiguous. The sample was PBMCs or T cells enriched from blood (not recorded which). This clonotype originated in a woman in her thirties with acute COVID-19. CDR3 amino acids: CASSEIEGVGNQPQHF. The CDR3 bases are TGTGCCAGCAGTGAAATTGAGGGTGTAGGCAATCAGCCCCAGCATTTT.